This is a list of T cell receptor beta chains from one sample in a study of regulatory T cells in long-lasting Graves disease. TCRdb reprocessed the multiplex PCR reads via MiXCR and lists one record per CDR3 protein. Of more than 350,000 distinct CDR3 sequences in the sample, 21% were seen once. Sequenced here: peripheral blood mononuclear cells (PBMCs), sampled when the disease was refractory, from a patient treated with antithyroid drugs. These receptors were obtained from a female donor with Graves disease. Each CDR3 is given with its conserved first and last residue. D genes are given only for firm matches. Clone size is shown for a subset of rows, as once, few, many or a class of expanded clone.

cdr3_nt	cdr3_aa	d_call	j_call	v_call	clone_size
TGTGCCAGCAGCGTAGGACAGTACAATGAGCAGTTCTTC	CASSVGQYNEQFF	-	TRBJ2-1	TRBV9	-
TGTGCCAGCACCATAGCGGAGGGCCTAAACATTCAGTACTTC	CASTIAEGLNIQYF	-	TRBJ2-4	TRBV12-3/TRBV12-4	many
TGTGCCAGCAGTGAGTTACGTTCCAGCACAGATACGCAGTATTTT	CASSELRSSTDTQYF	-	TRBJ2-3	TRBV2	few
TGTGCCAGCAGCAAGCGCGTTACTAGCGGAGGGGCTGGGGCCAACGTCCTGACTTTC	CASSKRVTSGGAGANVLTF	TRBD2	TRBJ2-6	TRBV6-1	many
TGTGCCAGCTTGGGAGCGGGAGGGTCCTACGAGCAGTACTTC	CASLGAGGSYEQYF	TRBD2	TRBJ2-7	TRBV2	once
TGTGCCAGCAAGGCAGGGAAGAACACCGGGGAGCTGTTTTTT	CASKAGKNTGELFF	-	TRBJ2-2	TRBV2	many
TGTGCCAGCAGCTTATCTGAAAAACTGTTTTTT	CASSLSEKLFF	-	TRBJ1-4	TRBV12-3/TRBV12-4	many
TGCGCCAGCAGCTTGGAGGGACAGCCCAATCAGCCCCAGCATTTT	CASSLEGQPNQPQHF	TRBD1	TRBJ1-5	TRBV5-1	many
TGTGCCAGCACCCCCGGTGGGGTCCTACTTTTTTTTGGGGCCAACGTCCTGACTTTC	CASTPGGVLLFFGANVLTF	-	TRBJ2-6	TRBV2	-
TGTGCCAGCATAGGAGGTATGAACACTGAAGCTTTCTTT	CASIGGMNTEAFF	-	TRBJ1-1	TRBV7-9	-
TGTGCCAGCAGTTACTCACCGGGATCTCACTCCAGATTT	CASSYSPGSHSRF	-	TRBJ1-3	TRBV6-2/TRBV6-3	-
TGCGCCAGCAGCACCCAACAACAGGGTGGGGAGACCCAGTACTTC	CASSTQQQGGETQYF	-	TRBJ2-5	TRBV5-1	-
TGTGCCAGCAGCTTAGCGGCGGGAGGGGGTGAGCAGTTCTTC	CASSLAAGGGEQFF	TRBD2	TRBJ2-1	TRBV7-2	-
TGTGCCAGCAGTTTTCTTGGGGACAATGAGCAGTTCTTC	CASSFLGDNEQFF	-	TRBJ2-1	TRBV27	few